This T cell receptor beta chain was retrieved from a study of OX40 agonist ivuxolimab in advanced cancers. This CDR3 comprises 16 residues. The junction had 5 bases not matched to a gene; V was cut back by 5 bases and J by 1 base. Germline V gene sequence: CDR1 SEHNR, CDR2 FQNEAQ (reference sequence). Only in-frame clones appear in the TCRdb table, and some are missing; sequencing was by immunoSEQ multiplex PCR. The sample lists about 55,000 clones, about 90% occurring once. The chain links TRBV7-9 to TRBJ2-5; 12 positions match TRBD2. Sequenced here: CD4+ or CD8+ T cells sorted from blood, sampled in a trial of the OX40 agonist ivuxolimab. The sequence was obtained from an adult with an advanced solid tumor such as melanoma, head and neck, liver or kidney cancer. CDR3 coding DNA: TGTGCCAGCAGCCCGTTACTAGCGGGAGGCCAAGAGACCCAGTACTTC. Protein sequence: CASSPLLAGGQETQYF.